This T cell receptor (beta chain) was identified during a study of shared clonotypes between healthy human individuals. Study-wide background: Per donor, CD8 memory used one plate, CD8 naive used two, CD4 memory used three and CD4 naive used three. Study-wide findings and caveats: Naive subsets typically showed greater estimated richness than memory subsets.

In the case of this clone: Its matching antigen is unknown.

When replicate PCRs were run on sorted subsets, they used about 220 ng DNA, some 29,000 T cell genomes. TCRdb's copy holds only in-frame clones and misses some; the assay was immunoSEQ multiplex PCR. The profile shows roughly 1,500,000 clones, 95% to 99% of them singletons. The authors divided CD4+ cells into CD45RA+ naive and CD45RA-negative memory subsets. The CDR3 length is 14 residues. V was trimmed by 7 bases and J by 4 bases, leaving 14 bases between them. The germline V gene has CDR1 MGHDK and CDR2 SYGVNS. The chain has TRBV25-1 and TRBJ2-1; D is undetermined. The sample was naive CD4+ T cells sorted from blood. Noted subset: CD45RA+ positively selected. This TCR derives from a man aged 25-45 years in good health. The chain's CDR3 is CASTSRSSYNEQFF. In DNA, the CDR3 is TGTGCCAGCACCTCGAGAAGTTCGTACAATGAGCAGTTCTTC.